This TCR beta chain was profiled in a study of blood T cell repertoires in COVID-19. The method was immunoSEQ multiplex PCR; TCRdb's version includes in-frame clones alone and lacks a portion of them. The repertoire includes a few hundred thousand clones, roughly 80% of them detected once, and approximately 5% sits in the top ten. Trimming stripped 3 bases from V and 1 base from J, with 9 bases between. CDR3 size: 14 residues. Germline V lookup: CDR1 WSHSY, CDR2 SAAADI. The sample was PBMCs or T cells enriched from blood (not recorded which). The receptor was isolated from a woman in her fifties or sixties who had recovered from COVID-19. J is TRBJ1-1 and V is TRBV10-2; weak D call: TRBD1 (6 bases). CDR3 protein: CASSDWDTNTEAFF. As DNA, the CDR3 is TGCGCCAGCAGTGACTGGGACACGAACACTGAAGCTTTCTTT.